This record covers a single T cell receptor (beta chain). Germline loops: CDR1 LGHNA, CDR2 YNFKEQ. V was shortened by 4 bases and J by 1 base, with 10 bases between the two germline ends. CDR3 length: 14 amino acids. The data were obtained in a study of blood T cell repertoires in COVID-19. Study summary: There were acute and convalescent COVID-19 samples, and they came from the United States, Italy and Spain. T cells, B-cell-depleted T cells, or PBMCs supplied cDNA or gDNA.

Sequencing was performed with immunoSEQ multiplex PCR; in TCRdb, only in-frame clones are kept and a portion is missing. The data show about 220,000 clones, 82% seen once. Sample: peripheral blood. The sequence derives from a woman in her 70s with acute or convalescent COVID-19. The J gene is TRBJ1-2, the V gene TRBV4-2; no definite D call. The CDR3 DNA reads TGTGCCAGCAGCCCTATAGAAGATAACTATGGCTACACCTTC. This sequence encodes CASSPIEDNYGYTF.